Below, one TCR beta chain is given with its context. The assay was immunoSEQ multiplex PCR, and TCRdb's table has in-frame clones only and misses some. The sample has 200,000 to 250,000 clones; over 60% are singletons. This sample was included in a study of blood T cell repertoires in COVID-19. The CDR3 totals 17 residues. Trimming stripped 2 bases from V and 6 bases from J, with 20 bases between. The germline V gene has CDR1 SGHAT and CDR2 FQNNGV. This receptor was obtained from a woman aged 70 to 79 with acute or convalescent COVID-19. The chain links TRBV11-2 to TRBJ2-1; no definite D call. The sample taken for sequencing was peripheral blood. CDR3 nucleotides: TGTGCCAGCAGCTTATACTTAGTCTCTACCCCCCCCAATGAGCAGTTCTTC. This codes for CASSLYLVSTPPNEQFF.